The 17 T cell receptor beta chains listed next were all sequenced from one sample in a study of cytomegalovirus exposure and HLA in healthy donors. PCR used 60 Vbeta primers and 13 Jbeta primers. Produced via immunoSEQ multiplex PCR; TCRdb's table is partial and in-frame only. The table has just over 150,000 clones, 80% to 90% seen once. Sequenced input: PBMCs. The source is a man between 18 and 29 years old in good health and CMV-seronegative.

The chain recombines TRBV19 with TRBJ1-5; D gene unclear. CDR3 length: 14 residues. In germline, CDR1 is LNHDA, CDR2 SQIVND (reference sequence). V gave up 7 bases and J gave up 7 bases, with 17 bases separating them. The CDR3 protein is CASTSGRVGQPQHF. The CDR3 bases are TGTGCCAGTACGAGCGGGAGGGTAGGGCAGCCCCAGCATTTT. The whole variable domain, remainder taken from reference TRBV19 and TRBJ1-5, is DGGITQSPKYLFRKEGQNVTLSCEQNLNHDAMYWYRQDPGQGLRLIYYSQIVNDFQKGDIAEGYSVSREKKESFPLTVTSAQKNPTAFYLCASTSGRVGQPQHFGDGTRLSIL.

This sequence joins TRBV28 and TRBJ1-1; a possible D gene is TRBD1 (5 bases). The germline gives CDR1 MDHEN, CDR2 SYDVKM. Trimming pared 3 bases from V and 0 bases from J, leaving 11 bases between. CDR3 size: 15 residues. CDR3 DNA sequence: TGTGCCAGCAGTTTGACAGTGCCCATGAACACTGAAGCTTTCTTT. Translation: CASSLTVPMNTEAFF.

CDR3 residues: CASSLASTPYEQYF. The CDR3 nucleotides read TGTGCCAGCAGTTTAGCCTCGACGCCCTACGAGCAGTACTTC. The genes are TRBV6-6 and TRBJ2-7; D uncertain. CDR3 size: 14 residues. The germline CDR1 and CDR2 sequences are MNHNY and SVGAGI (reference sequence). The germline V and J ends were trimmed by 4 bases and 2 bases, with 12 bases remaining between them.

The V and J genes are TRBV4-3 and TRBJ2-3; 7 bases map to TRBD2. The CDR3 spans 17 residues. Unmatched junction bases numbered 10, after V lost 1 base and J lost 3 bases. The germline V gene has CDR1 LGHNA and CDR2 YSLEER. DNA for the CDR3: TGCGCCAGCAGCCAAGGCCACGGGGGAGGGAGTACAGATACGCAGTATTTT. It codes for CASSQGHGGGSTDTQYF.

The CDR3 nucleotides read TGTGCCAGCACAAAGGACGGGGTCGGCACTGAAGCTTTCTTT. It translates to CASTKDGVGTEAFF. This rearrangement joins TRBV11-3 to TRBJ1-1, with unresolved D. Trimming took 7 bases from V and 4 from J, leaving 16 bases between them. This CDR3 has 14 amino acids. The germline V gene has CDR1 SGHNT and CDR2 YENEEA.

This chain connects TRBV9 to TRBJ2-5; D is undetermined. V was cut by 3 bases and J by 5 bases, with 14 bases left in between. There are 14 residues in the CDR3. CDR1 SGDLS and CDR2 YYNGEE come from the germline V gene. The CDR3 nucleotides are TGTGCCAGCAGCGCCGGATCCCTGAGGGAGACCCAGTACTTC. This encodes CASSAGSLRETQYF.

The chain is built from TRBV15 and TRBJ2-1; 7 nucleotides line up with TRBD1. CDR1 LNHNV and CDR2 YYDKDF come from the germline V gene (reference sequence). The CDR3 is 14 residues long. Trimming at V came to 3 bases and at J to 8 bases, leaving 7 bases not matched to a gene. CDR3 in amino acids: CATSRMGRGYEQFF. The CDR3, as DNA: TGTGCCACCAGCAGGATGGGCAGGGGGTATGAGCAGTTCTTC.

This chain links TRBV5-1 with TRBJ2-5, with 10 bases fitting TRBD2. CDR1 is SGHRS and CDR2 is YFSETQ in the germline V gene. The ends lost 4 bases at V and 2 bases at J; junction bases unmatched: 11. This CDR3 has 17 amino acids. This CDR3 reads CASSLQSLAGAQETQYF. The CDR3 DNA is TGCGCCAGCAGCCTTCAATCCCTAGCGGGGGCACAAGAGACCCAGTACTTC. Full variable domain (outside the CDR3, taken from reference TRBV5-1 and TRBJ2-5): KAGVTQTPRYLIKTRGQQVTLSCSPISGHRSVSWYQQTPGQGLQFLFEYFSETQRNKGNFPGRFSGRQFSNSRSEMNVSTLELGDSALYLCASSLQSLAGAQETQYFGPGTRLLVL.

The chain combines TRBV7-8 with TRBJ1-5; D not resolved. V was cut by 6 bases and J by 2 bases, with 11 bases left in between. CDR1 is SGHVS and CDR2 is FQNEAQ in the germline V gene. This CDR3 spans 14 amino acids. The CDR3 nucleotides read TGTGCCAGCAGTCCCGTCGTAGGCAATCAGCCCCAGCATTTT. Encoded protein: CASSPVVGNQPQHF.

The chain couples TRBV11-2 to TRBJ2-5; no clear D gene. TRBJ2-7 matches the DNA end more closely, so the J call is doubtful. The CDR3 has 12 residues. CDR1 SGHAT and CDR2 FQNNGV come from the germline V gene. CDR3 bases: TGTGCCAGCAGTGCAACGGGTTACGAGCAGTACTTC. Residues: CASSATGYEQYF.

Comment on this clone: One junction end does not reproduce the germline sequence, and a read error may be involved. CDR3 sequence reads: CASSVDRGGNQPQHF. The CDR3 region has the DNA TGTGCCAGTAGTGTAGACAGGGGCGGAAATCAGCCCCAGCATTTT. The chain carries TRBV19 and TRBJ1-5; 8 bases align to TRBD1. CDR1 and CDR2 (germline): LNHDA, SQIVND (reference sequence). The CDR3 runs to 15 residues.

The chain combines TRBV28 with TRBJ2-7, with D maybe TRBD2 (6 bases). Germline CDR1 MDHEN, CDR2 SYDVKM. With 2 bases removed from V and 2 bases from J, the gap between germline ends came to 16 bases. The CDR3 is made up of 16 amino acids. The CDR3 coding sequence is TGTGCCAGCAGTTTAGATCTGGGGCGGGAACCCTACGAGCAGTACTTC. Translating it yields CASSLDLGREPYEQYF. Variable domain in full (rest from reference TRBV28 and TRBJ2-7): DVKVTQSSRYLVKRTGEKVFLECVQDMDHENMFWYRQDPGLGLRLIYFSYDVKMKEKGDIPEGYSVSREKKERFSLILESASTNQTSMYLCASSLDLGREPYEQYFGPGTRLTVT.

The chain is built from TRBV29-1 and TRBJ2-7; 11 bases match TRBD2. CDR3 length equals 15 residues. V gave up 4 bases and J gave up 0 bases; unmatched junction bases: 5. Germline lookup yields CDR1 SQVTM and CDR2 ANQGSEA. As DNA, the CDR3 is TGCAGCGTTGGGTGGGGACTAGCGGACTCCTACGAGCAGTACTTC. This sequence encodes CSVGWGLADSYEQYF.

This clone appeared a few times. The chain couples TRBV6-6 to TRBJ1-4; TRBD1 is a possible D gene (5 bases). V was cut by 10 bases and J by 15 bases, with 18 bases left in between. The CDR3 is made up of 11 amino acids. Germline CDR1 reads MNHNY; CDR2 reads SVGAGI (reference sequence). The CDR3 reads CAIGPRDMVFF. The CDR3 nucleotides are TGTGCCATCGGCCCCAGGGATATGGTGTTTTTT.

This clone was seen only a few times. This chain uses TRBV9 with TRBJ2-5; 9 bases match TRBD2. This CDR3 is built from 17 residues. Losses at the gene ends were 3 bases for V and 6 bases for J; bases not matched to a gene: 15. The germline CDR1 and CDR2 sequences are SGDLS and YYNGEE. In DNA, the CDR3 is TGTGCCAGCAGCGCCCCTCAGGGAGCGGGGGGAGACAAGACCCAGTACTTC. Protein sequence: CASSAPQGAGGDKTQYF.

J is TRBJ1-1 and V is TRBV29-1; D may be TRBD1 (6 bases). This CDR3 has 13 residues. V dropped 4 bases and J dropped 5 bases, with 14 bases sitting between them. The V gene's germline CDR1 is SQVTM and CDR2 ANQGSEA. CDR3 bases: TGCAGCGTTGGTTTAGGGGGAAGAACTGAAGCTTTCTTT. Its protein product is CSVGLGGRTEAFF.

In DNA form, the CDR3 reads TGTGCCAGCAGCCCCGCAGGCTACGAGCAGTACTTC. This encodes CASSPAGYEQYF. This chain joins TRBV14 and TRBJ2-7; D unclear. The CDR3 is 12 residues long. Trimming pared 4 bases from V and 3 bases from J, leaving 7 bases between. Per germline, CDR1 SGHDN and CDR2 FVKESK.